This TCR beta chain was identified during a study of blood T cell repertoires in COVID-19. In the study overall: There were acute and convalescent COVID-19 samples, and they came from the United States, Italy and Spain. PBMCs, B-cell-depleted T cells, or T cells provided the cDNA or gDNA that made up the material.

Original handling: The assay estimated nucleated cells by amplifying reference gene primers. The table came from immunoSEQ multiplex PCR; TCRdb's copy has only in-frame clones and leaves some out. V and J calls and clone size are those listed in that table; D and trimming were worked out from the DNA. This sample has roughly 190,000 clones, with around 90% found just once. J lost 2 bases, V lost 7 bases, and 25 bases had no gene match. The germline CDR1 and CDR2 sequences are SGHDN and FVKESK. The CDR3 length is 21 residues. Specimen: peripheral blood. The V call is TRBV14, the J call TRBJ1-5, with 8 bases aligning to TRBD1. This TCR was recovered from a human donor in a cohort sampled during active COVID-19. The CDR3 sequence: CASNSRSGFRQGRGGNQPQHF. Here the CDR3 DNA reads TGTGCCAGCAACTCACGATCGGGTTTTAGACAGGGGAGGGGAGGCAATCAGCCCCAGCATTTT.